These 14 T cell receptor beta chains share one sample of origin, sequenced in a study of T cell changes during pregnancy in multiple sclerosis (dated by TCRdb to between 2019 and 2020). Library preparation used the immunoSEQ multiplex PCR assay. TCRdb took over this immuneACCESS table, retaining in-frame rearrangements with V and J assigned. Such tables are incomplete; in checked studies, under half of the missing clones stem from an unresolved V gene, and the remainder is unexplained. Recorded for this sample are 39,000 or so clones; almost 95% of them occurred a single time. The top ten clones comprise 6.5% to 9.5% of the sample. This sample comprised CD8+ T cells from peripheral blood mononuclear cells, obtained in the third trimester of pregnancy. These receptors were collected from a female donor with multiple sclerosis, enrolled in a pregnancy study.

This sequence joins TRBV25-1 and TRBJ2-5, with D unresolved. The CDR3 consists of 12 residues. Trimming removed 1 base at V and 2 bases at J, with 2 bases between. The V gene's germline CDR1 is MGHDK and CDR2 SYGVNS. The DNA of the CDR3 is TGTGCCAGCAGTGAATTACAAGAGACCCAGTACTTC. It codes for CASSELQETQYF.

This chain uses TRBV28 with TRBJ1-5; TRBD1 matches 7 bases. V gave up 7 bases and J gave up 4 bases; unmatched junction bases: 10. Per germline, CDR1 MDHEN and CDR2 SYDVKM. The CDR3 is 15 amino acids. CDR3 amino acids: CASTEIATGNQPQHF. CDR3 bases: TGTGCCAGCACCGAAATTGCGACAGGGAATCAGCCCCAGCATTTT.

The genes are TRBV28 and TRBJ2-6, with D uncertain. The CDR3 has 15 residues. The germline V and J ends were trimmed by 1 base and 0 bases, with 4 bases remaining between them. Germline lookup yields CDR1 MDHEN and CDR2 SYDVKM. Here the CDR3 reads CASSLSISGANVLTF. CDR3 DNA: TGTGCCAGCAGTTTATCCATCTCTGGGGCCAACGTCCTGACTTTC.

This chain joins TRBV30 and TRBJ2-3; D uncertain. V lost 4 bases and J lost 3, with 5 bases in between. The CDR3 consists of 11 residues. The germline V gene has CDR1 GTSNPN and CDR2 SVGIG (reference sequence). CDR3 sequence reads: CAWTSTDTQYF. The CDR3 coding sequence is TGTGCCTGGACCTCTACAGATACGCAGTATTTT.

This chain joins TRBV29-1 and TRBJ2-7; 11 bases fit TRBD1. J lost 1 base, V lost 1 base, and 3 bases had no gene match. Looked up from germline, CDR1 is SQVTM and CDR2 is ANQGSEA. The CDR3 sequence is 15 residues long. DNA for the CDR3: TGCAGCGTTGAAGGGTGGGACAGGGGGTCCTACGAGCAGTACTTC. As protein: CSVEGWDRGSYEQYF.

The V gene is TRBV6-1, the J gene TRBJ2-5; 7 bases map to TRBD2. Germline loops: CDR1 MNHNS, CDR2 SASEGT. With 4 bases clipped from V and 3 bases from J, the junction kept 2 bases outside the gene matches. The CDR3 totals 13 residues. The CDR3 nucleotides are TGTGCCAGCAGTGTGGGAGGGGAAGAGACCCAGTACTTC. Translating gives CASSVGGEETQYF.

The V call is TRBV7-9, the J call TRBJ2-7; tentative D call: TRBD1 (6 bases). Deletions cut 4 bases from V and 3 bases from J, with 16 bases between. Germline values: CDR1 SEHNR, CDR2 FQNEAQ (reference sequence). This CDR3 is built from 15 residues. CDR3 sequence (DNA): TGTGCCAGCAGCTCCACGGGACAACCCATCTACGAGCAGTACTTC. Translated, it gives CASSSTGQPIYEQYF.

The chain uses TRBV11-2 and TRBJ2-4; possibly TRBD2 for D (5 bases). V was pared by 5 bases and J by 9 bases, with 23 bases between. Germline V lookup: CDR1 SGHAT, CDR2 FQNNGV. CDR3 length: 16 amino acids. CDR3 coding DNA: TGTGCCAGCAGCCCCCTTCCAACGGGGTCAGAGCGCATTCAGTACTTC. Residues: CASSPLPTGSERIQYF.

The chain carries TRBV28 and TRBJ1-2; perhaps TRBD1 as D (5 bases). V lost 3 bases and J 6 bases, leaving 17 bases between the germline ends. This CDR3 region has 15 residues. Germline V gene sequence: CDR1 MDHEN, CDR2 SYDVKM. The CDR3 DNA reads as TGTGCCAGCAGTTTCGTCCCGGGGGTTTCTAATGGCTACACCTTC. This translates into CASSFVPGVSNGYTF.

The J gene is TRBJ2-1, the V gene TRBV5-6, with 8 bases that match TRBD2. Looked up from germline, CDR1 is SGHDT and CDR2 is YYEEEE. The CDR3 sequence is 15 residues long. J gave up 6 bases and V 1 base, and 6 bases lay outside the gene matches. Written as DNA, the CDR3 is TGTGCCAGCAGCTTGTACGGGAGGGCTATCAATGAGCAGTTCTTC. Protein product: CASSLYGRAINEQFF.

The V gene is TRBV6-5, the J gene TRBJ1-2; maybe TRBD1 (6 bases). The CDR3 covers 16 residues. The germline V gene has CDR1 MNHEY and CDR2 SVGAGI. The V end was cut by 2 bases, the J end by 0 bases, with 13 bases between. For the CDR3, the DNA is TGTGCCAGCAGTTACGCCTACAGGGTTTCTAACTATGGCTACACCTTC. Its translation is CASSYAYRVSNYGYTF.

The J gene is TRBJ2-3, the V gene TRBV27; possibly TRBD2 for D (7 bases). Germline V gene lookup returns CDR1 MNHEY and CDR2 SMNVEV (reference sequence). Trimming took off 6 bases at V and 4 bases at J, with 20 bases between the two ends. The CDR3 runs to 16 residues. The CDR3 nucleotides are TGTGCCAGCAGCGTAGGGGGGGCAGGTTGGTCAGATACGCAGTATTTT. Translation gives CASSVGGAGWSDTQYF.

This clone was counted a single time. This chain joins TRBV28 and TRBJ2-7; a possible D gene is TRBD1 (6 bases). The germline V gene encodes CDR1 MDHEN and CDR2 SYDVKM. The CDR3 has 14 amino acids. The V and J ends lost 6 bases and 3 bases respectively, with 15 bases between them. CDR3 protein: CASSPRDNFYEQYF. The DNA for the CDR3 is TGTGCCAGCAGCCCCCGGGACAACTTCTACGAGCAGTACTTC.

The CDR3 DNA sequence: TGTGCCAGCAGCTTACTAGCGGGAGGTGAAGAGACCCAGTACTTC. Amino acid sequence: CASSLLAGGEETQYF. The rearrangement links TRBV7-9 to TRBJ2-5; 11 bases agree with TRBD2. CDR1 is SEHNR, CDR2 FQNEAQ, per germline (reference sequence). The V gene end was trimmed by 2 bases and the J gene end by 3 bases; junction bases not matched to a gene: 2. The CDR3 runs to 15 residues. Complete variable domain (other parts from reference TRBV7-9 and TRBJ2-5): DTGVSQNPRHKITKRGQNVTFRCDPISEHNRLYWYRQTLGQGPEFLTYFQNEAQLEKSRLLSDRFSAERPKGSFSTLEIQRTEQGDSAMYLCASSLLAGGEETQYFGPGTRLLVL.